The 9 T cell receptor beta chains below all came from one sample that was sequenced in a study of shared clonotypes between healthy human individuals. Assay: immunoSEQ multiplex PCR; the TCRdb copy retains only in-frame clones and omits some. The table has millions of clones, more than 90% seen once; the top ten hold 0.14%. The sample comprised naive CD4+ T cells sorted from blood. Noted subset: CD45RA+ positively selected. Every receptor here comes from a man aged 18 to 30 in good health.

This chain joins TRBV5-1 and TRBJ2-2, with D unclear. Trimming removed 2 bases at V and 6 bases at J, with 8 bases between. CDR3 length: 13 residues. Germline V gene sequence: CDR1 SGHRS, CDR2 YFSETQ. The CDR3 DNA is TGCGCCAGCAGCTTCTGGAATGCCGGGGAGCTGTTTTTT. Protein product: CASSFWNAGELFF. Variable domain in full (rest from reference TRBV5-1 and TRBJ2-2): KAGVTQTPRYLIKTRGQQVTLSCSPISGHRSVSWYQQTPGQGLQFLFEYFSETQRNKGNFPGRFSGRQFSNSRSEMNVSTLELGDSALYLCASSFWNAGELFFGEGSRLTVL.

J is TRBJ1-2 and V is TRBV5-1; TRBD1 agrees at 9 bases. The CDR3 totals 14 residues. CDR1 is SGHRS, CDR2 YFSETQ, per germline. The J segment lost 7 bases and the V segment lost 0 bases, leaving 4 bases of the junction unmatched. The CDR3 DNA reads as TGCGCCAGCAGCTTGGGAAACAGGGGGCTTGGCTACACCTTC. Translated: CASSLGNRGLGYTF.

V is TRBV7-2 and J is TRBJ2-3; a possible D gene is TRBD1 (6 bases). V lost 1 base and J lost 5, with 16 bases in between. Germline-derived CDR1 and CDR2 are SGHTA and FQGNSA. This CDR3 is 16 amino acids long. In nucleotides, the CDR3 is TGTGCCAGCAGCTTAGGGTATCAGGGGAAAAGAGATACGCAGTATTTT. It yields the protein CASSLGYQGKRDTQYF.

About this clone: Other DNA sequences of this sample code for an identical CDR3. The chain carries TRBV5-1 and TRBJ1-1, with no clear D. Germline assignment: CDR1 SGHRS and CDR2 YFSETQ. V shed 1 base and J shed 0 bases, with 7 bases lying between them. The CDR3 contains 14 residues. The CDR3 nucleotides read TGCGCCAGCAGCTTGCGAGGGCTGAACACTGAAGCTTTCTTT. It translates to CASSLRGLNTEAFF.

This clone was observed a few times. V usage is TRBV30 and J usage is TRBJ1-1; maybe TRBD1 (5 bases). Looked up from germline, CDR1 is GTSNPN and CDR2 is SVGIG (reference sequence). There are 13 residues in the CDR3. Trimming removed 4 bases from V and 0 bases from J, with 9 bases in between. This CDR3 reads CAWTAGLNTEAFF. The CDR3 DNA is TGTGCCTGGACCGCAGGGCTGAACACTGAAGCTTTCTTT.

This chain uses TRBV2 with TRBJ2-2; D remains unclear. This CDR3 is 11 amino acids long. The ends were cut back, 7 bases at V and 8 bases at J, with 8 bases in the middle. Germline V gives CDR1 SNHLY, CDR2 FYNNEI. The DNA for the CDR3 is TGTGCCAGCACCGTATCTGGGGAGCTGTTTTTT. It is translated as CASTVSGELFF.

In its sample, this clone was seen once. The CDR3 DNA sequence: TGTGCCAGCAGCCCTAGTCCCGGAGCTTTCTTT. Encoded protein: CASSPSPGAFF. This sequence joins TRBV6-6 and TRBJ1-1; D remains unclear. The CDR3 totals 11 residues. Between the trimmed V and J ends, which lost 6 bases and 10 bases, there was a span of 12 bases. Germline CDR1 MNHNY, CDR2 SVGAGI (reference sequence).

CDR3 coding DNA: TGTGCCAGCAGCCGAGACGTAGTTGGTAGGTACGAGCAGTACTTC. It codes for CASSRDVVGRYEQYF. The chain has TRBV6-1 and TRBJ2-7; D call uncertain. Trimming stripped 6 bases from V and 4 bases from J, with 19 bases between. This CDR3 has 15 residues. Germline values: CDR1 MNHNS, CDR2 SASEGT.

This clone was observed once. This chain uses TRBV7-9 with TRBJ1-4; no clear D. Germline loops: CDR1 SEHNR, CDR2 FQNEAQ (reference sequence). This CDR3 contains 15 residues. The ends were cut back, 3 bases at V and 5 bases at J, with 13 bases in the middle. The CDR3 region is CASSFGSLGNEKLFF. CDR3 sequence (DNA): TGTGCCAGCAGCTTTGGCTCCCTAGGAAATGAAAAACTGTTTTTT.